This TCR beta chain derives from a study of blood T cell repertoires in COVID-19. Study overall: Spain, Italy and the United States supplied samples that represented acute and convalescent COVID-19. In each case, the material was cDNA or gDNA derived from T cells, B-cell-depleted T cells, or PBMCs.

In germline, CDR1 is LNHDA, CDR2 SQIVND (reference sequence). V gave up 6 bases and J gave up 8 bases; unmatched junction bases: 13. This CDR3 is built from 16 residues. This clone was picked up a small number of times. Original processing notes: It was from reference gene primer amplification that nucleated cell counts were estimated. Clones were read by immunoSEQ multiplex PCR, and TCRdb kept only the in-frame ones, dropping some. Clone size and the V and J calls come from that table; the DNA yielded D and trimming. The sample includes some 190,000 clones, around 84% of them seen just once. The chain recombines TRBV19 with TRBJ2-1; TRBD2 matches 10 bases. This sequence was found in a human donor in a cohort sampled during active COVID-19. The sequencing input was peripheral blood. This CDR3 is CASSPAAEREGDEQFF. Here the CDR3 DNA reads TGTGCCAGTAGCCCCGCCGCCGAGCGGGAGGGCGATGAGCAGTTCTTC.